This record looks at one T cell receptor beta chain sequence and its context. The sample is drawn from a study of blood T cell repertoires in COVID-19. CDR1 is LNHDA and CDR2 is SQIVND in the germline V gene (reference sequence). V trimming: 2 bases; J trimming: 3 bases; junction bases outside the gene matches: 0. This CDR3 region has 13 residues. Some clones are missing from TCRdb's copy, which holds only in-frame ones; the method was immunoSEQ multiplex PCR. The sample yields some 270,000 clones, approximately 83% seen once. The receptor was derived from a person aged 70 to 80 with COVID-19, enrolled during active disease. The sequenced material came from peripheral blood. This chain joins TRBV19 and TRBJ2-5, with 7 bases fitting TRBD1. The CDR3 DNA sequence: TGTGCCAGTAGTATAACAGGGGAAGAGACCCAGTACTTC. This gives the protein CASSITGEETQYF.